A single sample is the source of the 21 T cell receptor beta chains below, sequenced in a study of shared clonotypes between healthy human individuals. Measured with immunoSEQ multiplex PCR; TCRdb has only the in-frame clones, and not every one. The sample lists 490,000 or so clones, 79% seen once, with 9.5% to 15% in the top ten. Sequencing used PBMCs. These receptors were collected from a woman aged 40-49 years in good health. Some clones in this sample may be carry-over from other donors' samples.

This clone was seen only a few times. The chain recombines TRBV5-8 with TRBJ1-1; D gene uncertain. Germline values: CDR1 SGHTS, CDR2 YDEGEE. This CDR3 spans 13 amino acids. V shed 0 bases and J shed 2 bases, with 5 bases lying between them. The CDR3 loop is CASSLEINTEAFF. CDR3 coding DNA: TGTGCCAGCAGCTTGGAAATCAACACTGAAGCTTTCTTT.

The CDR3, as DNA: TGTGCCAGCAGCAAAGATCTAGGGGGCCTATTCGATAGCAATCAGCCCCAGCATTTT. It encodes CASSKDLGGLFDSNQPQHF. The chain uses TRBV21-1 and TRBJ1-5; the table's D call TRBD1 went unverified against the DNA. TRBV21-1 is annotated as a pseudogene. There are 19 residues in the CDR3.

This clone was recorded once. The chain uses TRBV5-1 and TRBJ2-3; weak D call: TRBD2 (6 bases). The CDR3 has 15 amino acids. Trimming pared 5 bases from V and 0 bases from J, leaving 13 bases between. Looked up from germline, CDR1 is SGHRS and CDR2 is YFSETQ. The CDR3 protein is CASRLEGSSTDTQYF. The DNA of the CDR3 is TGCGCCAGCAGGCTGGAGGGGTCTAGCACAGATACGCAGTATTTT.

This clone came up once. The V gene is TRBV19, the J gene TRBJ1-3; possible D gene TRBD1, 5 bases. The CDR3 length is 14 residues. The germline V gene encodes CDR1 LNHDA and CDR2 SQIVND (reference sequence). V dropped 8 bases and J dropped 0 bases, with 11 bases sitting between them. DNA of the CDR3: TGTGCCAGTGGGCAAGGGGTCTCTGGAAACACCATATATTTT. Translation gives CASGQGVSGNTIYF.

This clone was observed a few times. This rearrangement joins TRBV18 to TRBJ1-4; D perhaps matches TRBD1 (5 bases). This CDR3 region has 15 residues. Between the trimmed V and J ends, which lost 1 base and 8 bases, there was a span of 14 bases. CDR1 is KGHSH and CDR2 is LQKENI in the germline V gene. The CDR3 protein is CASSPLGREMEKLFF. CDR3 sequence (DNA): TGTGCCAGCTCACCACTAGGCAGGGAGATGGAAAAACTGTTTTTT.

The chain employs TRBV2 and TRBJ1-1; no clear D gene. Germline V gene lookup returns CDR1 SNHLY and CDR2 FYNNEI. V was clipped by 7 bases and J by 7 bases, with 16 bases between them. CDR3 length: 13 residues. The CDR3 coding sequence is TGTGCCAGCAACGCACAAGGAGTGAGTGAAGCTTTCTTT. This sequence encodes CASNAQGVSEAFF.

This clone was detected only a few times. V usage is TRBV29-1 and J usage is TRBJ2-3, with unresolved D. Germline assignment: CDR1 SQVTM and CDR2 ANQGSEA. This CDR3 contains 13 residues. V shed 4 bases and J shed 2 bases, with 10 bases lying between them. CDR3 sequence reads: CSVVWQFTDTQYF. The CDR3 DNA follows: TGCAGCGTTGTGTGGCAGTTCACAGATACGCAGTATTTT.

This clone has ten or more counts. The J gene is TRBJ2-3, the V gene TRBV28, with D possibly being TRBD1 or TRBD2 (5 bases each). The CDR3 is made up of 15 amino acids. CDR1 and CDR2 (germline): MDHEN, SYDVKM. V was cut by 3 bases and J by 2 bases, with 12 bases left in between. CDR3 DNA sequence: TGTGCCAGCAGTTTGGGACCTAAATTCACAGATACGCAGTATTTT. Translation: CASSLGPKFTDTQYF.

This chain links TRBV2 with TRBJ1-3; possibly TRBD1 for D (5 bases). V was trimmed by 4 bases and J by 0 bases, leaving 10 bases between them. This CDR3 has 15 amino acids. Germline values: CDR1 SNHLY, CDR2 FYNNEI. The CDR3 DNA is TGTGCCAGCAGTGTACAGGCAAACTCTGGAAACACCATATATTTT. It specifies CASSVQANSGNTIYF.

The chain links TRBV7-9 to TRBJ2-1, with D unresolved. The CDR3 contains 14 residues. Germline CDR1 SEHNR, CDR2 FQNEAQ (reference sequence). Between the trimmed V and J ends, which lost 6 bases and 3 bases, there was a span of 12 bases. As DNA, the CDR3 is TGTGCCAGCAGTGACATTCGACTCTACAATGAGCAGTTCTTC. Encoded protein: CASSDIRLYNEQFF.

The chain links TRBV28 to TRBJ1-1; TRBD1 might be the D (5 bases). In germline, CDR1 is MDHEN, CDR2 SYDVKM. The CDR3 length is 16 residues. V shed 5 bases and J shed 1 base, with 17 bases lying between them. In nucleotides, the CDR3 is TGTGCCAGCAGTCCCTGGGACGGTGGACAGAACACTGAAGCTTTCTTT. This gives the protein CASSPWDGGQNTEAFF.

The gene calls are TRBV10-2 and TRBJ1-1, with D perhaps matching TRBD1 (5 bases). The CDR3 is 14 residues long. Germline V gene lookup returns CDR1 WSHSY and CDR2 SAAADI. The V and J ends lost 4 bases and 0 bases respectively, with 9 bases between them. In DNA, the CDR3 is TGCGCCAGCAGTGTGGGGGGTTTGAACACTGAAGCTTTCTTT. It translates to CASSVGGLNTEAFF.

This clone was detected once. The rearrangement joins TRBV28 to TRBJ2-4, with D possibly called TRBD1 or TRBD2 (5 bases each). The germline CDR1 and CDR2 sequences are MDHEN and SYDVKM. The CDR3 sequence is 14 residues long. V shed 6 bases and J shed 7 bases, with 16 bases lying between them. For the CDR3, the DNA is TGTGCCAGCAGCTCTGGGACGGGAAGGAACATTCAGTACTTC. Its translation is CASSSGTGRNIQYF.

The chain recombines TRBV28 with TRBJ1-5, with TRBD1 matching 7 bases. The ends lost 8 bases at V and 2 bases at J; junction bases unmatched: 12. The CDR3 extends over 16 amino acids. Germline V lookup: CDR1 MDHEN, CDR2 SYDVKM. This CDR3 is CASRPTYRGGNQPQHF. For the CDR3, the DNA is TGTGCCAGCCGGCCCACTTACAGGGGTGGCAATCAGCCCCAGCATTTT. Based on the CDR3 plus reference TRBV28 and TRBJ1-5, the full variable domain is DVKVTQSSRYLVKRTGEKVFLECVQDMDHENMFWYRQDPGLGLRLIYFSYDVKMKEKGDIPEGYSVSREKKERFSLILESASTNQTSMYLCASRPTYRGGNQPQHFGDGTRLSIL.

This sequence joins TRBV28 and TRBJ2-7; 12 nucleotides agree with TRBD2. Unmatched junction bases numbered 10, after V lost 6 bases and J lost 7 bases. This CDR3 region has 15 residues. Germline V gives CDR1 MDHEN, CDR2 SYDVKM. The CDR3 spells CASRIRLAGVREQYF. The CDR3 region has the DNA TGTGCCAGCAGGATAAGACTAGCGGGAGTAAGGGAGCAGTACTTC.

The V call is TRBV4-3, the J call TRBJ2-7; D tentatively reads TRBD1 or TRBD2 (5 bases each). The V gene lost 1 base and the J gene lost 2 bases, with 18 bases spanning the gap. CDR3 length: 17 residues. Germline V gene data show CDR1 as LGHNA and CDR2 as YSLEER. DNA of the CDR3: TGCGCCAGCAGCCAAGGTCACAGGCTAGCATTCCCCTACGAGCAGTACTTC. Encoded protein: CASSQGHRLAFPYEQYF.

This clone showed up just a few times. The rearrangement joins TRBV28 to TRBJ2-7, with D maybe TRBD1 (6 bases). Trimming removed 4 bases at V and 1 base at J, with 8 bases between. The CDR3 consists of 13 residues. Germline assignment: CDR1 MDHEN and CDR2 SYDVKM. In DNA form, the CDR3 reads TGTGCCAGCAGTTATGACAGGTCCTACGAGCAGTACTTC. Protein: CASSYDRSYEQYF.

This clone appeared a few times. The V and J genes are TRBV19 and TRBJ1-1; 7 bases fit TRBD1. This CDR3 has 14 amino acids. The junction had 3 bases not matched to a gene; V was cut back by 4 bases and J by 1 base. Per germline, CDR1 LNHDA and CDR2 SQIVND (reference sequence). In DNA form, the CDR3 reads TGTGCCAGTAGTAAAAACAGGGGGAACACTGAAGCTTTCTTT. This translates into CASSKNRGNTEAFF.

The rearrangement joins TRBV4-3 to TRBJ2-1, with 7 bases identical to TRBD2. Looked up from germline, CDR1 is LGHNA and CDR2 is YSLEER. There are 15 residues in the CDR3. The trim removed 1 base at V and 7 bases at J, leaving 7 bases unmatched. CDR3 sequence reads: CASSQGRTSKNEQFF. The DNA of the CDR3 is TGCGCCAGCAGCCAAGGGCGGACTAGTAAAAATGAGCAGTTCTTC.

This clone was counted between two and nine times. The chain links TRBV27 to TRBJ2-3, with TRBD2 identical over 10 bases. Trimming removed 7 bases from V and 5 bases from J; junction bases left unmatched: 9. Germline V lookup: CDR1 MNHEY, CDR2 SMNVEV (reference sequence). The CDR3 is 15 residues long. The chain's CDR3 is CASIKAGGHGDTQYF. The CDR3 DNA sequence: TGTGCCAGCATCAAAGCGGGAGGGCATGGAGATACGCAGTATTTT.

J is TRBJ1-1 and V is TRBV28; D not resolved. Germline V lookup: CDR1 MDHEN, CDR2 SYDVKM. CDR3 length: 14 residues. Trimming removed 5 bases at V and 3 bases at J, with 13 bases between. DNA for the CDR3: TGTGCCAGCAGTCCCAGAGGTATTCACACTGAAGCTTTCTTT. Translating gives CASSPRGIHTEAFF.